The 4 T cell receptor beta chains below come from one sample, sequenced in a study of T cell responses to AZD1222 COVID-19 vaccine. Method: immunoSEQ multiplex PCR; TCRdb's copy keeps in-frame clones and lacks some. The data show 65,000 to 70,000 clones, with roughly 85% seen just once and 25% held by the top ten. The sample was peripheral blood, taken 28 days after the second AZD1222 dose. All receptors derive from an adult who received the AZD1222 COVID-19 vaccine.

CDR3 DNA: TGTGCCAGCAGTCCTGGGGGCATGGGTGAAAAACTGTTTTTT. Protein product: CASSPGGMGEKLFF. J is TRBJ1-4 and V is TRBV6-5, with D perhaps TRBD1 (6 bases). Trimming removed 5 bases from V and 7 bases from J, with 14 bases in between. The CDR3 has 14 residues. Germline values: CDR1 MNHEY, CDR2 SVGAGI.

The rearrangement links TRBV6-4 to TRBJ2-3; 9 positions agree with TRBD2. The V segment lost 4 bases and the J segment 6 bases; nucleotides outside the gene matches: 5. The germline gives CDR1 MRHNA, CDR2 SNTAGT. The length of the CDR3 is 14 residues. The CDR3 coding sequence is TGTGCCAGCAGTGCGCTAGCGGGAAGGGATACGCAGTATTTT. It encodes CASSALAGRDTQYF.

This chain uses TRBV2 with TRBJ2-2; 8 bases are shared with TRBD1. The germline V gene encodes CDR1 SNHLY and CDR2 FYNNEI. The CDR3 length is 13 residues. V lost 7 bases to trimming and J lost 6 bases; unmatched junction nucleotides: 4. The CDR3 sequence is CASNNRGSGELFF. The DNA for the CDR3 is TGTGCCAGCAACAACAGGGGGTCCGGGGAGCTGTTTTTT.

The V gene is TRBV5-1, the J gene TRBJ2-7; 7 bases fit TRBD2. The J segment lost 4 bases and the V segment lost 4 bases, leaving 11 bases of the junction unmatched. CDR3 length: 15 residues. The germline gives CDR1 SGHRS, CDR2 YFSETQ. The CDR3 DNA reads as TGCGCCAGCAGCCCGGGAGGTAGCGGAGTATACGAGCAGTACTTC. As protein: CASSPGGSGVYEQYF. Full variable domain (missing parts from reference TRBV5-1 and TRBJ2-7): KAGVTQTPRYLIKTRGQQVTLSCSPISGHRSVSWYQQTPGQGLQFLFEYFSETQRNKGNFPGRFSGRQFSNSRSEMNVSTLELGDSALYLCASSPGGSGVYEQYFGPGTRLTVT.